The rows below give T cell receptor beta chains drawn from one sample of a study of cytomegalovirus exposure and HLA in healthy donors. The protocol was immunoSEQ multiplex PCR, while the TCRdb copy is restricted to in-frame clones and leaves out a portion. The data show approximately 110,000 clones, roughly 69% seen once. The sequenced sample consisted of PBMCs. The receptors derive from a man aged 50 or older in good health and CMV-seropositive. CDR3s include the opening cysteine and the closing phenylalanine or tryptophan. Fields, in order: V gene, clone size, J gene, D gene, CDR3 protein, CDR3 DNA. D genes are given only for firm matches. Only some rows state a clone size, as once, few, many or a class for expanded clones.

v_gene: TRBV5-6
abundance: once
j_gene: TRBJ2-1
d_gene: TRBD2
CDR3aa: CASSLGTSYNEQFF
CDR3nt: TGTGCCAGCAGCTTGGGGACTAGCTACAATGAGCAGTTCTTC

v_gene: TRBV28
abundance: -
j_gene: TRBJ2-3
d_gene: TRBD2
CDR3aa: CASIPTGAGGRLGTDTQYF
CDR3nt: TGTGCCAGCATTCCTACAGGGGCGGGAGGGAGACTAGGCACAGATACGCAGTATTTT

v_gene: TRBV7-9
abundance: -
j_gene: TRBJ1-1
d_gene: TRBD1
CDR3aa: CASSLDGRGRKGAFF
CDR3nt: TGTGCCAGCAGCTTAGATGGCAGGGGGCGAAAGGGTGCCTTCTTT

v_gene: TRBV11-3
abundance: -
j_gene: TRBJ2-2
d_gene: -
CDR3aa: CASSPKWGKEGSNTGELFF
CDR3nt: TGTGCCAGCAGCCCTAAGTGGGGAAAGGAGGGATCGAACACCGGGGAGCTGTTTTTT

v_gene: TRBV27
abundance: -
j_gene: TRBJ1-6
d_gene: TRBD1
CDR3aa: CASSLGQGRSPLHF
CDR3nt: TGTGCCAGCAGTTTAGGACAGGGGAGGTCACCCCTCCACTTT

v_gene: TRBV2
abundance: few
j_gene: TRBJ2-7
d_gene: TRBD2
CDR3aa: CASSEGEGQYF
CDR3nt: TGTGCCAGCAGTGAGGGGGAGGGGCAGTACTTC

v_gene: TRBV5-4
abundance: -
j_gene: TRBJ2-6
d_gene: TRBD2
CDR3aa: CASSFGGGTGANGLTF
CDR3nt: TGTGCCAGCAGCTTTGGCGGGGGGACTGGGGCCAACGGCCTGACTTTC

v_gene: TRBV12-5
abundance: once
j_gene: TRBJ2-2
d_gene: -
CDR3aa: CASGKRNPSITNTGELFF
CDR3nt: TGTGCTAGTGGCAAGAGGAATCCTTCTATCACGAACACCGGGGAGCTGTTTTTT

v_gene: TRBV28
abundance: -
j_gene: TRBJ1-4
d_gene: -
CDR3aa: CASSFYEKLFF
CDR3nt: TGTGCCAGCAGTTTCTACGAAAAACTGTTTTTT

v_gene: TRBV14
abundance: -
j_gene: TRBJ2-1
d_gene: TRBD2
CDR3aa: CASSQDVLAAYNEQFF
CDR3nt: TGTGCCAGCAGCCAAGATGTCCTAGCGGCCTACAATGAGCAGTTCTTC

v_gene: TRBV5-1
abundance: -
j_gene: TRBJ1-1
d_gene: -
CDR3aa: CASSLGGLEAFF
CDR3nt: TGCGCCAGCAGCTTGGGGGGCTTGGAAGCTTTCTTT

v_gene: TRBV6-1
abundance: -
j_gene: TRBJ1-4
d_gene: TRBD1
CDR3aa: CASSEQGAGTNEKLFF
CDR3nt: TGTGCCAGCAGTGAACAGGGGGCAGGTACTAATGAAAAACTGTTTTTT

v_gene: TRBV6-5
abundance: -
j_gene: TRBJ2-1
d_gene: -
CDR3aa: CASSSNSNEQFF
CDR3nt: TGTGCCAGCAGTTCTAATTCCAATGAGCAGTTCTTC

v_gene: TRBV4-2
abundance: few
j_gene: TRBJ1-2
d_gene: TRBD1
CDR3aa: CASSPGGRGRFGYGYTF
CDR3nt: TGTGCCAGCAGTCCCGGGGGCAGGGGGCGCTTCGGCTATGGCTACACCTTC

v_gene: TRBV5-6
abundance: few
j_gene: TRBJ2-5
d_gene: -
CDR3aa: CASSLESYGSEGETQYF
CDR3nt: TGTGCCAGCAGCTTGGAATCTTACGGGAGTGAAGGAGAGACCCAGTACTTC